This is a list of T cell receptor beta chains from one sample in a study of OX40 agonist ivuxolimab in advanced cancers. The data were produced by immunoSEQ multiplex PCR, yet TCRdb's version contains in-frame clones alone and is incomplete. In the table there are roughly 70,000 clones, approximately 84% of which are singletons. The input for sequencing was CD4+ or CD8+ T cells sorted from blood, taken in a trial of the OX40 agonist ivuxolimab. All receptors come from an adult with an advanced solid tumor such as melanoma, head and neck, liver or kidney cancer. The CDR3 runs from the conserved cysteine through the conserved F or W. Fields, in order: V gene, J gene, CDR3 protein.

TRBV19	TRBJ2-1	CASTPGYDYNEQFF
TRBV19	TRBJ1-1	CASTQGAGTEAFF
TRBV18	TRBJ2-7	CASSPRTSGDYEQYF
TRBV11-2	TRBJ2-7	CASSISSYEQYF
TRBV11-2	TRBJ2-2	CASSLAASLSTGELFF
TRBV10-3	TRBJ2-5	CAISPNPTETQYF
TRBV5-5	TRBJ2-3	CASSPPPTGRDTQYF
TRBV11-2	TRBJ1-4	CASSRGFANEKLFF
TRBV18	TRBJ1-4	CASSPGAGEKLFF
TRBV6-5	TRBJ2-1	CASSYLVRGGEQFF
TRBV2	TRBJ1-5	CASSAYRASNQPQHF
TRBV7-9	TRBJ1-1	CASSFNGRDTEAFF
TRBV7-7	TRBJ2-3	CASSLGTGNTDTQYF
TRBV6-5	TRBJ2-1	CASSYSFGIYNNEQFF
TRBV5-1	TRBJ1-1	CASSSNGGTEAFF
TRBV2	TRBJ1-1	CASSEGRMTEAFF
TRBV5-1	TRBJ2-5	CASSSTSGRAGETQYF
TRBV4-1	TRBJ2-3	CASSQNPAETDTQYF